Sequencing of this T cell receptor beta chain was carried out in a study of CD8 T cells in ankylosing spondylitis. This CDR3 has 14 amino acids. Trimming left V 8 bases short and J 7 bases short, with 20 bases between. Per germline, CDR1 MDHEN and CDR2 SYDVKM. There are many counts of this clonotype. Its antigen remains unidentified. In making TCR beta libraries, quantitative 5'-RACE with molecular barcodes was used. Each CDR3 protein is one row after TCRdb ran MiXCR on the 5' RACE reads. This sample yields 100,000 to 150,000 distinct CDR3 sequences, of which 9.3% are seen a single time; approximately 3.4% belongs to the top ten. Notes on the study in general: The disease-linked clones had a CD8+ phenotype and low blood frequencies. Reactive arthritis synovial fluid and blood were previously reported to contain some motif variants. Disease-linked clones were reportedly significantly enriched in matched ankylosing spondylitis synovial fluid.

Sequences were obtained from blood, either unsorted or a sorted T cell fraction (not recorded which). This sequence was found in a male donor with ankylosing spondylitis or in good health (not recorded which). The chain combines TRBV28 with TRBJ1-2; D gene ambiguous. The CDR3 reads CASCPEGSTSGYTF. The CDR3, as DNA: TGTGCCAGCTGCCCAGAAGGCTCCACGAGTGGCTACACCTTC.